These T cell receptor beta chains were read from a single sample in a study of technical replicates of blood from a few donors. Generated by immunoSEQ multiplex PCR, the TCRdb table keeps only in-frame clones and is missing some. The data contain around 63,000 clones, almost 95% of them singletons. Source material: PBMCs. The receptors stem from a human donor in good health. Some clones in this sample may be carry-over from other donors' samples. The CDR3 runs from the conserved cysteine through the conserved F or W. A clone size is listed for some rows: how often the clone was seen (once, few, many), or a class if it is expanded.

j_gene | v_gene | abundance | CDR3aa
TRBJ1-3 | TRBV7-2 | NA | CASSTHPPGTGNTIYF
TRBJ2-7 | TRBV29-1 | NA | CSITQGVYEQYF
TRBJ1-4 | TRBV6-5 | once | CASRRTGTGEKLFF
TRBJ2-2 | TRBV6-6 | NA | CASSYSLLTGELFF
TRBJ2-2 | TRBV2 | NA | CASTGLNTGELFF
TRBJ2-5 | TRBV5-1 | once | CASSRGTSGQETQYF
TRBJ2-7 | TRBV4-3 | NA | CASSHGTRFEQYF
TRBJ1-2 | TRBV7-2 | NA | CAIRPTGKSYGYTF
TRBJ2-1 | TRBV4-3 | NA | CASSQERPPSGGAIDEQFF
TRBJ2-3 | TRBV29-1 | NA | CSVGHATSDTQYF
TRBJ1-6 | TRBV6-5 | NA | CASSNRDSNSPLHF
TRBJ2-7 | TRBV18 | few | CASSPLLDEEQYF
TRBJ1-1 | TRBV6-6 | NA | CASRSDRAGNTEAFF
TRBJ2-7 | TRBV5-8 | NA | CASSPVGRGTYEQYF
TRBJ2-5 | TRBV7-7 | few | CASSSGETQYF
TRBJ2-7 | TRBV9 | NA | CASSVGRGSYEQYF
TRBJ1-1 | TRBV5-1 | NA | CASSRRGNTEAFF
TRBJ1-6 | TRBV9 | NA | CASSGRQADNSPLHF
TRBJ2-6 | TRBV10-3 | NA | CAISEMGLADSSGANVLTF
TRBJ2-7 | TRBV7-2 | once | CASSLSRAGGTYEQYF
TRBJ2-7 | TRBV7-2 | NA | CASSYGQGEVEQYF
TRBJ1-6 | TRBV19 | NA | CASSISPGSPLHF
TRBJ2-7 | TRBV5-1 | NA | CASSSRETSGGTYEQYF
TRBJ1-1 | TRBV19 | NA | CASSGMGGTEAFF
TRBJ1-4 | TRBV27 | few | CASSAKTGGHGEKLFF
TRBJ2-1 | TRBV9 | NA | CASSRLAGKDEQFF
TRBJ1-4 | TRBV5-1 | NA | CASSAGANEKLFF
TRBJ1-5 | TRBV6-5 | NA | CASRLDSNQPQHF
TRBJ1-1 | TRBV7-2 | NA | CASTIPGGRGTEGFF
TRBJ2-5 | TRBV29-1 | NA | CSAGGQETQYF
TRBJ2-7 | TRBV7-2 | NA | CASSPTGLTYEQYF
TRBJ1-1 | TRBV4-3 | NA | CASSRTHENTEAFF
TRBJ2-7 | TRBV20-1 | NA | CSARADEQYF
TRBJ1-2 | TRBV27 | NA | CASSSSGFDYGYTF
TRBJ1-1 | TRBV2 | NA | CASSEGTDLEAFF
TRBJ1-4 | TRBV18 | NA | CASSLYSEKLFF
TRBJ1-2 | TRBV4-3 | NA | CASSQKGTGGYTF
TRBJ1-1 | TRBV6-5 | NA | CASSLTGMNTEAFF
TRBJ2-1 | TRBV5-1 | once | CASSVSGGYNEQFF
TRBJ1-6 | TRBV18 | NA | CASSPGGGADSPLHF
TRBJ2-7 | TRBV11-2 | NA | CASKTTGGHEQYF
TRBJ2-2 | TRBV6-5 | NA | CASRRQGAGELFF
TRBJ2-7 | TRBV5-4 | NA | CASSLDRGPYEQYF
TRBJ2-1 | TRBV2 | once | CASQTTSGGNEQFF
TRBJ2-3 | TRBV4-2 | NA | CASSQGSGRAGDTQYF
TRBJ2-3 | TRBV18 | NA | CASSPPQGKGTDTQYF
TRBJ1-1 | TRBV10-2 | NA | CASSGTGGQDTEAFF
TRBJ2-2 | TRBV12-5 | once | CASGSPGTANTGELFF